The 7 T cell receptor beta chains below come from one sample, sequenced in a study of T cell responses to AZD1222 COVID-19 vaccine. Assay: immunoSEQ multiplex PCR; the TCRdb copy retains only in-frame clones and omits some. The repertoire holds 150,000 to 180,000 clones, with about nine tenths as singletons. The input for sequencing was peripheral blood, taken on day 0 of MenACWY control vaccination. All receptors derive from an adult in good health.

This chain joins TRBV7-2 and TRBJ2-1; no clear D gene. The ends were cut back, 5 bases at V and 4 bases at J, with 12 bases in the middle. CDR3 length equals 14 residues. The germline gives CDR1 SGHTA, CDR2 FQGNSA. The CDR3 reads CASSPGRQYNEQFF. Written as DNA, the CDR3 is TGTGCCAGCAGCCCTGGGCGGCAGTACAATGAGCAGTTCTTC. Based on the CDR3 plus reference TRBV7-2 and TRBJ2-1, the full variable domain is GAGVSQSPSNKVTEKGKDVELRCDPISGHTALYWYRQSLGQGLEFLIYFQGNSAPDKSGLPSDRFSAERTGGSVSTLTIQRTQQEDSAVYLCASSPGRQYNEQFFGPGTRLTVL.

The chain employs TRBV6-6 and TRBJ2-7, with 9 bases that match TRBD1. Germline V gives CDR1 MNHNY, CDR2 SVGAGI (reference sequence). This CDR3 region has 15 residues. Trimming at V came to 2 bases and at J to 0 bases, leaving 2 bases not matched to a gene. As DNA, the CDR3 is TGTGCCAGCAGTTACGGGACAGGGAGCTCCTACGAGCAGTACTTC. Protein product: CASSYGTGSSYEQYF.

The V gene is TRBV10-2, the J gene TRBJ1-6; D call uncertain. CDR1 and CDR2 from the germline V gene are WSHSY and SAAADI. This CDR3 spans 14 amino acids. The V gene lost 5 bases and the J gene lost 8 bases, with 13 bases spanning the gap. CDR3 sequence (DNA): TGCGCCAGCAGTTTACGACTTGGGGATTCACCCCTCCACTTT. It specifies CASSLRLGDSPLHF.

The chain recombines TRBV7-2 with TRBJ2-1; D might be TRBD2 (5 bases). Trimming took 2 bases from V and 5 from J, leaving 10 bases between them. CDR1 is SGHTA, CDR2 FQGNSA, per germline. The CDR3 is 14 residues long. CDR3 residues: CASSLIPADNEQFF. The CDR3 bases are TGTGCCAGCAGCTTAATACCAGCGGACAATGAGCAGTTCTTC.

This chain joins TRBV11-2 and TRBJ1-5, with 7 bases identical to TRBD1. V was clipped by 6 bases and J by 7 bases; unmatched bases: 6. Germline CDR1 SGHAT, CDR2 FQNNGV. The CDR3 totals 13 residues. CDR3 residues: CASSLSGGQPQHF. CDR3 nucleotide sequence: TGTGCCAGCAGTCTTTCAGGGGGACAGCCCCAGCATTTT.

The rearrangement uses TRBV27 and TRBJ2-7, with TRBD1 identical over 7 bases. With 2 bases clipped from V and 4 bases from J, the junction kept 14 bases outside the gene matches. This CDR3 is built from 17 residues. CDR1 MNHEY and CDR2 SMNVEV come from the germline V gene (reference sequence). The CDR3 sequence: CASSLRTSLWGQYEQYF. The CDR3, as DNA: TGTGCCAGCAGTTTAAGGACCTCTCTCTGGGGACAGTACGAGCAGTACTTC.

This clone was found once. The chain combines TRBV21-1 with TRBJ1-3. TRBV21-1 is termed a pseudogene. This CDR3 region has 15 residues. The CDR3 region is CASSKDPVAGNTIYF. The DNA for the CDR3 is TGTGCCAGCAGCAAAGATCCGGTGGCTGGAAACACCATATATTTT.